This TCR beta chain was sequenced during a study of spatial heterogeneity in lung cancer. Overall study results and limits: Tracking of ubiquitous and regional nonsynonymous mutations by counts of ubiquitous and regional expanded TCRs, respectively, was seen. For expanded intratumoral alpha and beta TCRs, counts tracked tumor mutation counts.

TCRdb used MiXCR to reprocess the 5' RACE reads, holding one entry per CDR3 protein. The sample contains 2,500 to 3,000 distinct CDR3 sequences, about half of which appear only once. In regard to this clonotype: No antigen is known for it. Since it is a stray read in a library aimed at alpha chains, this beta chain has a size that is not meaningful.

Time point described: sample taken at primary tumor resection. The donors comprised roughly 71 untreated early-stage non-small cell lung cancer patients. Researchers sequenced whole RNA taken from tumor, nontumor lung or frozen PBMC without sorting. The germline CDR1 and CDR2 sequences are SNHLY and FYNNEI. The CDR3 spans 15 residues. After removal of 3 bases from V and 4 bases from J, the junction contained 4 bases not matched to a gene. This material consisted of lung tumor tissue, taken at surgery. The chain couples TRBV2 to TRBJ1-5; 9 bases align to TRBD1. The clonotype was recovered from a male donor with early-stage non-small cell lung cancer. The CDR3: CASSEGTGLNQPQHF. CDR3 DNA: TGTGCCAGCAGTGAGGGGACAGGGCTAAATCAGCCCCAGCATTTT.